This note documents a single T cell receptor beta chain sequence. The source of the sample is a study of blood T cells in healthy people across ages. Sample-barcoded 5' priming and a J-beta primer mix drove a second PCR of about 7 to 11 cycles. Unique molecular identifiers of 12 random nucleotides labeled each cDNA. Via MiXCR, TCRdb re-called the 5' RACE reads, giving one row per CDR3 protein. The sample lists around 820,000 distinct CDR3 sequences, approximately 25% occurring once. The CDR3 length is 13 residues. Germline V gene lookup returns CDR1 SGHRS and CDR2 YFSETQ. The V and J ends lost 0 bases and 4 bases, in that order; junction bases with no gene match: 1. The same specimen was also included in a second study, on T cells of mothers and their children.

The V gene is TRBV5-1, the J gene TRBJ2-7; 7 positions agree with TRBD2. Sequenced sample: blood. The sequence was obtained from a boy between 5 and 17 years old in good health. The CDR3 spells CASSLGDYYEQYF. The CDR3 nucleotides are TGCGCCAGCAGCTTGGGGGACTATTACGAGCAGTACTTC.